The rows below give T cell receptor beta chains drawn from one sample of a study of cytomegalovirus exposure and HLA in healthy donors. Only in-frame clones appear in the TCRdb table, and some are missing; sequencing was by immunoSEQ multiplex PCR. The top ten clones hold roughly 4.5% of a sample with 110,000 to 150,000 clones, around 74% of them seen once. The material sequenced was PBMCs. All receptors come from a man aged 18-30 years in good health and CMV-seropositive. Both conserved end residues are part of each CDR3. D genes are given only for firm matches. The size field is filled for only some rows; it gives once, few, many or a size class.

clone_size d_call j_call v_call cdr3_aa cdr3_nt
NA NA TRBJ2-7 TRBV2 CASRRDYSYEQYF TGTGCCAGCAGAAGAGACTATTCCTACGAGCAGTACTTC
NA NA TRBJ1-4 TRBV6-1 CASSVSGRANEKLFF TGTGCCAGCAGTGTATCTGGGAGGGCTAATGAAAAACTGTTTTTT
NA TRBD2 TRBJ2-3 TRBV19 CASSSRGERDTQYF TGTGCCAGTAGTAGTCGGGGGGAGCGGGATACGCAGTATTTT
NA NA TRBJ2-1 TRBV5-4 CASSLGGFAINEQFF TGTGCCAGCAGCTTGGGAGGATTCGCAATCAATGAGCAGTTCTTC
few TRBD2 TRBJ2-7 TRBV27 CASRRTSGVYEQYF TGTGCCAGCAGGAGGACTAGCGGGGTCTACGAGCAGTACTTC
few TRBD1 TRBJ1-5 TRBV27 CASSRTGGNQPQHF TGTGCCAGCAGTCGGACAGGGGGCAATCAGCCCCAGCATTTT
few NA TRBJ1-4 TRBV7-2 CASSLAGRKGGKLFF TGTGCCAGCAGCTTAGCAGGCAGGAAGGGAGGAAAACTGTTTTTT
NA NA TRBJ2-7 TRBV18 CASSPQSQIYEQYF TGTGCCAGCTCACCACAGTCACAAATCTACGAGCAGTACTTC
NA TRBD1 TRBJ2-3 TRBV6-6 CASSYAGQDPDTQYF TGTGCCAGCAGTTACGCGGGACAGGATCCTGATACGCAGTATTTT
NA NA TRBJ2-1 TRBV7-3 CASSHDSLHGEQFF TGTGCCAGCAGCCACGACTCGCTACATGGAGAGCAGTTCTTC
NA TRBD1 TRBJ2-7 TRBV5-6 CASSQWTGGPREQYF TGTGCCAGCAGCCAATGGACAGGGGGGCCTCGGGAGCAGTACTTC
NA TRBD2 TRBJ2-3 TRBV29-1 CSVALVLAGGTDTQYF TGCAGCGTTGCCCTAGTTCTAGCGGGGGGCACAGATACGCAGTATTTT
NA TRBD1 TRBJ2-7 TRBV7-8 CASSPRGTGTYEQYF TGTGCCAGCAGCCCCAGGGGGACAGGGACCTACGAGCAGTACTTC
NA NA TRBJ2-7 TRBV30 CAWKLAATYEQYF TGTGCCTGGAAATTGGCGGCGACCTACGAGCAGTACTTC
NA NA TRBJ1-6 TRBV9 CASSVGGVHKSSPLHF TGTGCCAGCAGCGTAGGTGGAGTCCATAAGAGTTCACCCCTCCACTTT
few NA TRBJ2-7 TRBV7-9 CASSSVAFTGLTYEQYF TGTGCCAGCAGCTCCGTAGCCTTTACAGGCCTTACCTACGAGCAGTACTTC
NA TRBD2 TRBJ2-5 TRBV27 CASSPHAGLAFQETQYF TGTGCCAGCAGTCCCCACGCGGGACTAGCGTTCCAAGAGACCCAGTACTTC
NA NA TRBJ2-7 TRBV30 CAWLSGGPTYEQYF TGTGCCTGGCTGTCGGGGGGCCCAACCTACGAGCAGTACTTC
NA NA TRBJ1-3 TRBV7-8 CASSPYNRERRFSYSGNTIYF TGTGCCAGCAGCCCATATAACCGAGAGCGCCGGTTTTCCTACTCTGGAAACACCATATATTTT
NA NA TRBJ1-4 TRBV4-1 CASSQGGRGDEKLFF TGCGCCAGCAGCCAAGGTGGGCGGGGGGATGAAAAACTGTTTTTT
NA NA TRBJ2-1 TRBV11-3 CASSLGTRGRNEQFF TGTGCCAGCAGCTTAGGGACTAGGGGGAGGAATGAGCAGTTCTTC
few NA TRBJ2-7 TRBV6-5 CASSYSRGYEQYF TGTGCCAGCAGTTACTCTCGGGGGTACGAGCAGTACTTC
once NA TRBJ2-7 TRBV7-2 CASSLGGTLTYEQYF TGTGCCAGCAGCTTAGGAGGGACACTTACCTACGAGCAGTACTTC
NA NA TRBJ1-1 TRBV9 CASSFKQSNTEAFF TGTGCCAGCAGCTTCAAACAGTCGAACACTGAAGCTTTCTTT
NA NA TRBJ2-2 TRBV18 CASSPLTGELFF TGTGCCAGCTCTCCCCTCACCGGGGAGCTGTTTTTT
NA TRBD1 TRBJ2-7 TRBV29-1 CSGWDSPYGQYF TGCAGCGGTTGGGACAGTCCCTACGGGCAGTACTTC
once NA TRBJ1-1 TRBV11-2 CASSLVVRGVNTEAFF TGTGCCAGCAGCTTAGTGGTACGGGGGGTGAACACTGAAGCTTTCTTT
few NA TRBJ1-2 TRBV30 CAWSSGIPREGYTF TGTGCCTGGAGTAGTGGGATCCCTCGGGAAGGCTACACCTTC
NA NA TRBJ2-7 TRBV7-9 CASSLRTAPFGEQYF TGTGCCAGCAGCTTGAGGACAGCCCCCTTTGGGGAGCAGTACTTC
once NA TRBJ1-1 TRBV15 CATSRDGAGNTEAFF TGTGCCACCAGCAGAGATGGAGCGGGGAACACTGAAGCTTTCTTT
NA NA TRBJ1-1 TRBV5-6 CASRGGGEVGAFF TGTGCCAGCAGGGGGGGAGGCGAAGTAGGGGCTTTCTTT
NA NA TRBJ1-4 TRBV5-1 CASSLRGTNEKLFF TGCGCCAGCAGCTTGCGAGGAACTAATGAAAAACTGTTTTTT
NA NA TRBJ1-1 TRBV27 CASSLLAVSEAFF TGTGCCAGCAGTTTATTAGCGGTGAGTGAAGCTTTCTTT
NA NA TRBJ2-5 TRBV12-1 CASSFDGTTVETQYF TGTGCCAGCAGCTTTGACGGGACTACGGTTGAGACCCAGTACTTC
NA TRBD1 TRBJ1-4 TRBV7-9 CASSQGQGGLREKLFF TGTGCCAGCAGCCAAGGACAGGGCGGGTTACGTGAAAAACTGTTTTTT
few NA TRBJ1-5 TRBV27 CASSLLGARPQHF TGTGCCAGCAGTTTATTGGGGGCACGGCCCCAGCATTTT